These 19 T cell receptor beta chains were all obtained from the same sample, sequenced in a study of human T cells and chemical hapten exposure (dated by TCRdb to about 2021). In the paper's terms, the time point label means: pre-sensitization, week 0. In the paper's terms, the treatment or condition label means: therapeutic diphenylcyclopropenone sensitization with weekly scalp DPC. The library came from RACE. Sequenced using a NextSeq 500. The public reads were reanalyzed by TCRdb: fastp trimming at Q25, MiXCR alignment, in-frame beta chains only. Rows merge per CDR3 protein into single entries with the most common DNA and genes. Within this sample are around 330,000 distinct CDR3 sequences, with about 5% of them counted one time only. The ten most abundant clones make up about 8.7% of the sample. The source was whole blood, collected in connection with sensitization to the hapten diphenylcyclopropenone (DPC). Source of these receptors: a woman aged 18 to 35 with alopecia areata. Some clones in this sample may be carry-over from other donors' samples.

J is TRBJ1-1 and V is TRBV12-3 or TRBV12-4; D call uncertain. The length of the CDR3 is 14 residues. V lost 2 bases to trimming and J lost 5 bases, with 12 bases between them. CDR3 DNA: TGTGCCAGCAGTTTACTGGGGATGGGAACTGAAGCTTTCTTT. This translates into CASSLLGMGTEAFF.

This clonotype was counted many times. The chain employs TRBV29-1 and TRBJ1-6; D is unclear. Between the trimmed V and J ends, which lost 0 bases and 4 bases, there was a span of 4 bases. The CDR3 contains 13 residues. The germline CDR1 and CDR2 sequences are SQVTM and ANQGSEA. The CDR3 bases are TGCAGCGTTGAAGAAGGGTATAATTCACCCCTCCACTTT. Protein product: CSVEEGYNSPLHF. The entire variable domain, with the rest obtained from reference TRBV29-1 and TRBJ1-6, is as follows: SAVISQKPSRDICQRGTSLTIQCQVDSQVTMMFWYRQQPGQSLTLIATANQGSEATYESGFVIDKFPISRPNLTFSTLTVSNMSPEDSSIYLCSVEEGYNSPLHFGNGTRLTVT.

The chain links TRBV7-6 to TRBJ2-5; D is uncertain. The CDR3 spans 14 residues. Deletions cut 1 base from V and 4 bases from J, with 10 bases between. The germline V gene encodes CDR1 SGHVS and CDR2 FNYEAQ. The CDR3 region has the DNA TGTGCCAGCAGCTTAGGGGCAAGAACAGAGACCCAGTACTTC. It yields the protein CASSLGARTETQYF.

This clonotype has a count of ten or more. J is TRBJ2-1 and V is TRBV6-1; TRBD2 is a possible D gene (6 bases). Germline-derived CDR1 and CDR2 are MNHNS and SASEGT. V lost 3 bases, J lost 6 bases, and 12 bases lay in between. This CDR3 has 14 amino acids. The CDR3, as DNA: TGTGCCAGCAGTGAGGGACTGGAGGGCAATGAGCAGTTCTTC. Its translation is CASSEGLEGNEQFF.

This clonotype was found many times. The gene calls are TRBV7-9 and TRBJ2-1; 7 bases are shared with TRBD2. Germline-derived CDR1 and CDR2 are SEHNR and FQNEAQ (reference sequence). CDR3 length: 15 residues. The V and J ends lost 5 bases and 10 bases, in that order; junction bases with no gene match: 14. The CDR3 protein is CASSPGTMVIREQFF. CDR3 nucleotides: TGTGCCAGCAGCCCCGGGACTATGGTGATCAGAGAGCAGTTCTTC.

This clonotype was detected ten times or more. The chain uses TRBV3-1 and TRBJ2-3, with TRBD2 identical over 8 bases. V lost 3 bases, J lost 1 base, and 3 bases stayed unmatched. CDR3 length equals 15 residues. Germline V gene lookup returns CDR1 LGHDT and CDR2 YNNKEL (reference sequence). CDR3 amino acids: CASSHPAGGTDTQYF. The CDR3 bases are TGTGCCAGCAGCCATCCAGCGGGGGGCACAGATACGCAGTATTTT.

This clonotype occurred many times. This rearrangement joins TRBV7-9 to TRBJ1-3; 7 bases fit TRBD1. The CDR3 loop spans 16 amino acids. V shed 2 bases, J shed 2 bases, and the junction held 6 bases outside the gene matches. Per the germline V gene, CDR1 is SEHNR and CDR2 is FQNEAQ (reference sequence). Written as DNA, the CDR3 is TGTGCCAGCAGCTTATCCCCCAGGGGGACTGGAAACACCATATATTTT. Translated: CASSLSPRGTGNTIYF.

This clonotype was observed many times. The chain is built from TRBV15 and TRBJ1-5; possible D gene TRBD1, 6 bases. The V and J ends lost 3 bases and 6 bases respectively, with 30 bases between them. Germline V gene data show CDR1 as LNHNV and CDR2 as YYDKDF (reference sequence). The CDR3 runs to 20 residues. The CDR3 sequence is CATSSSGRGHPQDTGQPQHF. The CDR3 coding sequence is TGTGCCACCAGCAGCTCCGGCAGGGGCCATCCCCAAGACACGGGTCAGCCCCAGCATTTT.

This clonotype was seen ten or more times. V usage is TRBV12-5 and J usage is TRBJ2-5, with D perhaps matching TRBD1 (6 bases). Germline-derived CDR1 and CDR2 are LGHNT and FRNRAP. Deletions cut 6 bases from V and 1 base from J, with 15 bases between. The CDR3 covers 15 residues. This chain's CDR3 is CASGLQTGPQETQYF. The CDR3 DNA sequence: TGTGCTAGTGGCCTACAGACAGGTCCCCAAGAGACCCAGTACTTC.

This clonotype has at least ten counts. The chain recombines TRBV14 with TRBJ2-1; D is undetermined. Germline CDR1 is SGHDN and CDR2 is FVKESK. This CDR3 contains 13 residues. Trimming pared 3 bases from V and 9 bases from J, leaving 12 bases between. Here the CDR3 DNA reads TGTGCCAGCAGCCAGGTGGGCTTCGGTGAGCAGTTCTTC. This codes for CASSQVGFGEQFF.

This clonotype was detected a few times. J is TRBJ2-4 and V is TRBV20-1; 8 bases align to TRBD1. The CDR3 is 13 residues long. V gave up 3 bases and J gave up 8 bases; unmatched junction bases: 6. Germline loops: CDR1 DFQATT, CDR2 SNEGSKA (reference sequence). The DNA for the CDR3 is TGCAGTGCTAGTAGGGACAGGCGAGACATTCAGTACTTC. Amino acid sequence: CSASRDRRDIQYF.

This clonotype was observed many times. The chain couples TRBV6-4 to TRBJ2-3, with 12 bases aligning to TRBD2. CDR1 and CDR2 from the germline V gene are MRHNA and SNTAGT. The CDR3 length is 16 residues. The trim removed 2 bases at V and 5 bases at J, leaving 5 bases unmatched. Here the CDR3 reads CASSDTLAGGRDTQYF. The CDR3 DNA reads as TGTGCCAGCAGTGACACCCTAGCGGGGGGGCGAGATACGCAGTATTTT.

There are many counts of this clonotype. This rearrangement joins TRBV6-2 or TRBV6-3 to TRBJ2-6; no reliable D call. Germline V lookup: CDR1 MNHEY, CDR2 SVGEGT. The CDR3 runs 16 residues. The V end was cut by 1 base, the J end by 1 base, with 8 bases between. CDR3 in DNA: TGTGCCAGCAGTTACTACGACAAATCTGGGGCCAACGTCCTGACTTTC. It specifies CASSYYDKSGANVLTF.

In this sample, this clonotype turned up many times. CDR3 sequence reads: CASRGTGVSTEAFF. DNA for the CDR3: TGTGCCAGCAGGGGGACAGGGGTGAGCACTGAAGCTTTCTTT. This chain links TRBV2 with TRBJ1-1, with 10 nucleotides matching TRBD1. The CDR3 runs to 14 residues. The trim removed 6 bases at V and 4 bases at J, leaving 5 bases unmatched. From germline, CDR1 is SNHLY and CDR2 FYNNEI.

This chain joins TRBV6-1 and TRBJ2-7; D gene ambiguous. The V end was cut by 2 bases, the J end by 4 bases, with 6 bases between. The CDR3 covers 12 residues. Germline V gene lookup returns CDR1 MNHNS and CDR2 SASEGT. CDR3 in DNA: TGTGCCAGCAGTGAATTTGGGTACGAGCAGTACTTC. This encodes CASSEFGYEQYF.

This clonotype was seen a few times. V usage is TRBV7-3 and J usage is TRBJ2-2; no definite D call. In germline, CDR1 is SGHTA, CDR2 FQGTGA. V lost 6 bases to trimming and J lost 6 bases, with 11 bases between them. The CDR3 spans 13 residues. Written as DNA, the CDR3 is TGTGCCAGCAGTCGAGATTTTGCCGGGGAGCTGTTTTTT. Protein product: CASSRDFAGELFF.

This clonotype was detected ten times or more. The chain is built from TRBV6-5 and TRBJ1-5, with D unresolved. V was trimmed by 7 bases and J by 0 bases, leaving 7 bases between them. From germline, CDR1 is MNHEY and CDR2 SVGAGI. The CDR3 length is 13 residues. Here the CDR3 DNA reads TGTGCCAGCAAGAGAGATAGCAATCAGCCCCAGCATTTT. This codes for CASKRDSNQPQHF.

Many counts were recorded for this clonotype. The gene calls are TRBV7-2 and TRBJ2-3; TRBD1 or TRBD2 may be the D gene (6 bases each). CDR3 length: 14 residues. Trimming cost V 3 bases and J 1 base, with 8 bases left between them. Germline V gives CDR1 SGHTA, CDR2 FQGNSA. CDR3 region: CASSLGGRTDTQYF. In nucleotides, the CDR3 is TGTGCCAGCAGCTTGGGGGGCCGCACAGATACGCAGTATTTT.

V is TRBV18 and J is TRBJ2-3, with 9 bases lining up with TRBD1. Per germline, CDR1 KGHSH and CDR2 LQKENI. J lost 4 bases, V lost 2 bases, and 7 bases had no gene match. CDR3 length: 16 residues. The CDR3 loop reads CASSPFADRGADTQYF. The DNA of the CDR3 is TGTGCCAGCTCACCATTCGCGGACAGGGGAGCAGATACGCAGTATTTT.